The rows below give T cell receptor beta chains drawn from one sample of a study of T cells in Graves' hyperthyroidism and ophthalmopathy. Each CDR3 protein gets one entry after TCRdb re-called the multiplex PCR reads with MiXCR. The repertoire holds nearly 750,000 distinct CDR3 sequences, with just over 35% as singletons. Source material: blood. These receptors all stem from a woman aged 40 to 50 with Graves' hyperthyroidism. Each CDR3 is given with its conserved first and last residue. D genes are given only for firm matches. Rows may omit the clone size; those that give it use once, few, many or a size class.

v_call,clone_size,d_call,j_call,cdr3_aa,cdr3_nt
TRBV5-1,NA,TRBD1,TRBJ1-1,CASSPSVPGQGSWTEAFF,TGCGCCAGCAGCCCCTCGGTCCCGGGACAGGGATCGTGGACTGAAGCTTTCTTT
TRBV10-2,many,TRBD2,TRBJ2-5,CASSDFGLATAETQYF,TGCGCCAGCAGTGATTTTGGACTAGCGACGGCGGAGACCCAGTACTTC
TRBV7-6,few,TRBD1,TRBJ2-7,CASGAPGTEDYEQYF,TGTGCCAGCGGGGCCCCCGGGACAGAGGACTACGAGCAGTACTTC
TRBV10-2,many,TRBD1,TRBJ1-4,CASSERMRQGLEKLFF,TGCGCCAGCAGTGAGCGTATGAGACAGGGCCTAGAAAAACTGTTTTTT
TRBV20-1,few,NA,TRBJ2-7,CSARVGGEQYF,TGCAGTGCTAGAGTCGGTGGGGAGCAGTACTTC
TRBV19,many,NA,TRBJ2-7,CASSGAGMAYEQYF,TGTGCCAGTAGTGGGGCAGGGATGGCCTACGAGCAGTACTTC
TRBV14,many,NA,TRBJ2-5,CASSPAVAIETQYF,TGTGCCAGCAGCCCTGCGGTAGCGATCGAGACCCAGTACTTC
TRBV20-1,many,TRBD1,TRBJ1-1,CSARQGGTEAFF,TGCAGTGCTAGACAGGGGGGGACTGAAGCTTTCTTT
TRBV6-2/TRBV6-3,few,NA,TRBJ1-3,CASNRGTSGNTIYF,TGTGCCAGCAACCGGGGTACCTCTGGAAACACCATATATTTT
TRBV20-1,NA,NA,TRBJ2-2,CSARSENTGELFF,TGCAGTGCTAGATCCGAGAACACCGGGGAGCTGTTTTTT
TRBV10-3,NA,TRBD1,TRBJ2-2,CAMPRDSGKVDRDGELFF,TGTGCCATGCCAAGGGACAGTGGGAAAGTGGACAGGGACGGGGAGCTGTTTTTT